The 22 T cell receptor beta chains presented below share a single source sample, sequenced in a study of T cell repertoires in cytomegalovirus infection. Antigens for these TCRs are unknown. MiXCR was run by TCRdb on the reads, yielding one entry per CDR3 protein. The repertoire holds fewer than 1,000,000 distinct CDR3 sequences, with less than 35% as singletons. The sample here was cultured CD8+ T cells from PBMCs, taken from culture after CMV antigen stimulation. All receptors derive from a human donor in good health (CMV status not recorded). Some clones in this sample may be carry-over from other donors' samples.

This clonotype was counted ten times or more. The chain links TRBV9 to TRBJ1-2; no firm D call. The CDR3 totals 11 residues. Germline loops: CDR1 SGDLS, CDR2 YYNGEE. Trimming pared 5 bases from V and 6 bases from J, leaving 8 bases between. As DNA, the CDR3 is TGTGCCAGCAGTGGTAGAGATGGCTACACCTTC. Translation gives CASSGRDGYTF.

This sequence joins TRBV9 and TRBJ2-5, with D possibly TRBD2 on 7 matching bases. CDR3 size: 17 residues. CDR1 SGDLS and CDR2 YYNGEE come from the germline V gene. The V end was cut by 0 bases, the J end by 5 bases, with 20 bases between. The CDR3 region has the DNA TGTGCCAGCAGCGTAGGGGGTGAGGCGGGGGCGTTTGAGACCCAGTACTTC. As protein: CASSVGGEAGAFETQYF.

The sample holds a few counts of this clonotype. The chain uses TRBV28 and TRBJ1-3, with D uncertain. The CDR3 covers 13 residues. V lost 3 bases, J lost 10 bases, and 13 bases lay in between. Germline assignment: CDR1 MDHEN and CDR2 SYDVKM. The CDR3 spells CASSLASRQTIYF. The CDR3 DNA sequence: TGTGCCAGCAGTTTGGCCAGCCGGCAAACCATATATTTT.

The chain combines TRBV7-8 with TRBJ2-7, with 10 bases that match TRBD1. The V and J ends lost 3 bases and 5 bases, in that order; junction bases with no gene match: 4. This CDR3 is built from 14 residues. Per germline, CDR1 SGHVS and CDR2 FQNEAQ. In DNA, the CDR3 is TGTGCCAGCAGCTTCGGGACAGGGGTGGACGAGCAGTACGTC. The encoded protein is CASSFGTGVDEQYV.

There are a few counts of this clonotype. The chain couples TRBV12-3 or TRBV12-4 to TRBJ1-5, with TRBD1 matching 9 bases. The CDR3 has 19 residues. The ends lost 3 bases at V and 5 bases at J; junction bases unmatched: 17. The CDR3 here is CASSFTLSGQGRWDQPQHF. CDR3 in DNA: TGTGCCAGCAGTTTTACACTATCTGGACAGGGGCGATGGGATCAGCCCCAGCATTTT.

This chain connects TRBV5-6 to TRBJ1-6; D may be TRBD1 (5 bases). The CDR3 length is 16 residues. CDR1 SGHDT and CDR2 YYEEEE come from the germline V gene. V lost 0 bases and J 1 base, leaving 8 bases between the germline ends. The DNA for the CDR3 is TGTGCCAGCAGCTTGGGGGACGGATCCTATAATTCACCCCTCCACTTT. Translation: CASSLGDGSYNSPLHF.

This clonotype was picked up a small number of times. The CDR3 DNA follows: TGTGCCAGCAGTTGGACAGGGGCGCACAGCACTAATGAAAAACTGTTTTTT. Translated, it gives CASSWTGAHSTNEKLFF. The rearrangement joins TRBV27 to TRBJ1-4; 9 nucleotides line up with TRBD1. The germline gives CDR1 MNHEY, CDR2 SMNVEV (reference sequence). The trim removed 4 bases at V and 2 bases at J, leaving 8 bases unmatched. The length of the CDR3 is 17 residues.

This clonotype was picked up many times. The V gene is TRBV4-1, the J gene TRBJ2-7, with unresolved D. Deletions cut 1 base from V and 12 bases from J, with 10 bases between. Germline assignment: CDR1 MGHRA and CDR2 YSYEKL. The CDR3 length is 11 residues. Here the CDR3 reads CASSQGVRSYF. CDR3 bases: TGCGCCAGCAGCCAAGGGGTAAGGTCGTACTTC.

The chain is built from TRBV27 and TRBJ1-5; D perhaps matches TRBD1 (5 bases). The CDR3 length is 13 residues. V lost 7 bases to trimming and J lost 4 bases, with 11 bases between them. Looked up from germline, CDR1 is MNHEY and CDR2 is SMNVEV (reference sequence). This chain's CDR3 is CASKGNRNQPQHF. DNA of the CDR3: TGTGCCAGCAAGGGGAACAGAAATCAGCCCCAGCATTTT.

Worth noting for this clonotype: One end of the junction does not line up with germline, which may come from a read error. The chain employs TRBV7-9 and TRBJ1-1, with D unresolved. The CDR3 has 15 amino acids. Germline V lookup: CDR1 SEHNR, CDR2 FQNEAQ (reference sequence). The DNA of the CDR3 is TGTTCCAGCAGCTTGAGGGAGGTTTTGGACACTGAAGCTTTCTTT. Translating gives CSSSLREVLDTEAFF.

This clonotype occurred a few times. CDR3 protein: CASSLEAGAFYEQYV. The CDR3 region has the DNA TGTGCCAGCAGCTTAGAAGCGGGGGCCTTTTACGAGCAGTACGTC. V gene TRBV11-2 combines with J gene TRBJ2-7; the match to TRBD2 covers 8 bases. Germline loops: CDR1 SGHAT, CDR2 FQNNGV. The CDR3 sequence is 15 residues long. The junction had 5 bases not matched to a gene; V was cut back by 0 bases and J by 4 bases.

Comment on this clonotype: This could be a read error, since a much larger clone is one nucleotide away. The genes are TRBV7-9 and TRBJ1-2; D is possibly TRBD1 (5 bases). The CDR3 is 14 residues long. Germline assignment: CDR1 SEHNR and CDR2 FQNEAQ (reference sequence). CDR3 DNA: TGTGTCAGCAGCTCCCCCAGGACATACTTTGGCTACACCTTC. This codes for CVSSSPRTYFGYTF.

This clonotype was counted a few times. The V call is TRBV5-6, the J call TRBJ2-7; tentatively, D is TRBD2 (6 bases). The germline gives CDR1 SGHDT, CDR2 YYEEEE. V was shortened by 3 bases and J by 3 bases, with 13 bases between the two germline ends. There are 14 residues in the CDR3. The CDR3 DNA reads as TGTGCCAGCAGCTCCCGGGACTTAGACTACGAGCAGTACTTC. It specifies CASSSRDLDYEQYF.

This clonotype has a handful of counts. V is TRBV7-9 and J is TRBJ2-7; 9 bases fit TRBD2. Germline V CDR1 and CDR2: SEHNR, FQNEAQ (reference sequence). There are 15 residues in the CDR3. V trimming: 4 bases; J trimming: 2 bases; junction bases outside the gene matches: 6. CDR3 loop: CASSSVPSGAYEQYF. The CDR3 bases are TGTGCCAGCAGCTCCGTGCCTAGCGGGGCCTACGAGCAGTACTTC.

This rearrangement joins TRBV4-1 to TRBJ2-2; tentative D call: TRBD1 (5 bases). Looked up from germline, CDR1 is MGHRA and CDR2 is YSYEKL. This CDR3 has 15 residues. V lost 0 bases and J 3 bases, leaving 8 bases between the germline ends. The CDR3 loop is CASSQDRTYTGELFF. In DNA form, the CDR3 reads TGCGCCAGCAGCCAAGACAGGACATACACCGGGGAGCTGTTTTTT.

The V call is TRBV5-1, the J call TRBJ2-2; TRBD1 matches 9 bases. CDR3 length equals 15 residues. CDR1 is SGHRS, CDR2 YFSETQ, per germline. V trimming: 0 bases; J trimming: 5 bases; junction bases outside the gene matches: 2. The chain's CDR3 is CASSLEQGATGELFF. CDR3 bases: TGCGCCAGCAGCTTGGAACAGGGGGCGACCGGGGAGCTGTTTTTT.

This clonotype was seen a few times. CDR3 coding DNA: TGTGCCAGCAAATGGGGGCAGCAAAACATTCAGTACTTC. Protein: CASKWGQQNIQYF. This sequence joins TRBV2 and TRBJ2-4; a possible D gene is TRBD1 (6 bases). CDR1 SNHLY and CDR2 FYNNEI come from the germline V gene. The CDR3 contains 13 residues. Deletions cut 7 bases from V and 5 bases from J, with 12 bases between. Full variable domain (rest looked up from reference TRBV2 and TRBJ2-4): EPEVTQTPSHQVTQMGQEVILRCVPISNHLYFYWYRQILGQKVEFLVSFYNNEISEKSEIFDDQFSVERPDGSNFTLKIRSTKLEDSAMYFCASKWGQQNIQYFGAGTRLSVL.

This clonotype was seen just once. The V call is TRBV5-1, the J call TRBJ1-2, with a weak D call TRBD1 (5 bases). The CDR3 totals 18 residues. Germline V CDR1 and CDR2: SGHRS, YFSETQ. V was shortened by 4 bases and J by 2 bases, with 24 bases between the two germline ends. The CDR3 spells CASSLAGGDAGPNYGYTF. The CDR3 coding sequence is TGCGCCAGCAGCCTCGCGGGAGGGGACGCAGGACCAAACTATGGCTACACCTTC.

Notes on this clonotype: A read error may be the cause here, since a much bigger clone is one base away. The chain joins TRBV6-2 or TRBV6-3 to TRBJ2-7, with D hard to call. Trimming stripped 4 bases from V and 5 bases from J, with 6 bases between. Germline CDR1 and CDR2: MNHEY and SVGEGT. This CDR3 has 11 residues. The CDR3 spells CASSWGNEQYV. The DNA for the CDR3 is TGTGCCAGCAGTTGGGGTAACGAGCAGTACGTC.

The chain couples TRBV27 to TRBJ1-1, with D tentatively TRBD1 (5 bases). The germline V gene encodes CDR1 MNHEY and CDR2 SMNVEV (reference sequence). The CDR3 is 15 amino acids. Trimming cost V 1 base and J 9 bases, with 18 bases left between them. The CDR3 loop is CASSLFSQVEGKAFF. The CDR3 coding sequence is TGTGCCAGCAGTTTATTCTCACAGGTTGAAGGAAAAGCTTTCTTT.

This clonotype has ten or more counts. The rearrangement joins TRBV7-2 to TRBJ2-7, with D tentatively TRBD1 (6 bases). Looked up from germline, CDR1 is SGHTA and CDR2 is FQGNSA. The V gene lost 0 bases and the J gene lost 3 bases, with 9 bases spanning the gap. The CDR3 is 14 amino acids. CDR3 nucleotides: TGTGCCAGCAGCTTAGCCCGGACAGACTACGAGCAGTACGTC. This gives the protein CASSLARTDYEQYV.

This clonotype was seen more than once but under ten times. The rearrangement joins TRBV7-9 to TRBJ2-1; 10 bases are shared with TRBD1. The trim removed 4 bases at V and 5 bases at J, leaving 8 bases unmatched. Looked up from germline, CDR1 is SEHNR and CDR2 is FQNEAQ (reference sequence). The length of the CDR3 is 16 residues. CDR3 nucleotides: TGTGCCAGCAGCTCCCCCGTGACAGGGGGCCACAATGAGCAGTTCTTC. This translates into CASSSPVTGGHNEQFF.